This T cell receptor (beta chain) derives from a study of T cell repertoires in ileal Crohn's disease. Whole-study context: Every patient was operated on for stricturing (61%) or penetrating (about 40%) complications.

Assay used: immunoSEQ multiplex PCR; TCRdb lists only in-frame clones, some missing. This sample has about 4,500 clones, with around 72% found just once. The germline gives CDR1 SQVTM, CDR2 ANQGSEA. Trimming removed 3 bases from V and 4 bases from J, with 10 bases in between. The CDR3 has 13 amino acids. The chain combines TRBV29-1 with TRBJ1-5; TRBD1 is a possible D gene (5 bases). Sequences were obtained from ileal tissue. The receptor was derived from an adult with Crohn's disease. This CDR3 is CSVEIGGNQPQHF. The CDR3 DNA reads TGCAGCGTTGAGATCGGGGGTAATCAGCCCCAGCATTTT.